This TCR beta chain was profiled in a study of response to subunit inactivated influenza vaccine. Concerning this clonotype itself: What it recognizes is unknown.

Via MiXCR, TCRdb re-called the RT-PCR reads, giving one row per CDR3 protein. The data show 500,000 to 600,000 distinct CDR3 sequences, 12% to 15% seen once. The CDR3 is 18 residues long. The ends lost 6 bases at V and 4 bases at J; junction bases unmatched: 16. Broader study findings: Authors suggested few new T cells are recruited by each seasonal influenza vaccination.

The rearrangement joins TRBV12-3 or TRBV12-4 to TRBJ2-3; 10 nucleotides agree with TRBD2. Here the sequenced sample was PBMCs from blood, taken 12 days after vaccination. The receptor's source is a man aged 50-60 years who received an inactivated influenza vaccine. The CDR3 DNA is TGTGCCAGCAGCCCACCGATAACTAGCGGGATAAAAGCAGATACGCAGTATTTT. It translates to CASSPPITSGIKADTQYF.